Below are 26 T cell receptor beta chains sequenced from a single sample in a study of cytomegalovirus exposure and HLA in healthy donors. Researchers ran the PCR with 60 Vbeta and 13 Jbeta primers. Repertoires were generated with immunoSEQ multiplex PCR, while TCRdb's copy carries only in-frame clones and drops some. This table has 90,000 to 130,000 clones, 76% appearing once. Input material: PBMCs. Source of these receptors: a man aged 30 to 45 in good health and CMV-seropositive.

The chain uses TRBV7-9 and TRBJ2-2; D perhaps matches TRBD2 (6 bases). Trimming removed 5 bases from V and 7 bases from J, with 11 bases in between. Per germline, CDR1 SEHNR and CDR2 FQNEAQ (reference sequence). CDR3 size: 13 residues. This CDR3 is CASSPPGVGELFF. DNA of the CDR3: TGTGCCAGCAGCCCCCCGGGGGTCGGGGAGCTGTTTTTT.

CDR3 DNA: TGTGCCAGCGCTTGGACAGGGTTTTTGGACGAGCAGTACTTC. It translates to CASAWTGFLDEQYF. The V call is TRBV5-6, the J call TRBJ2-7; TRBD1 agrees at 8 bases. CDR3 size: 14 residues. Germline V gene lookup returns CDR1 SGHDT and CDR2 YYEEEE. Unmatched junction bases numbered 11, after V lost 7 bases and J lost 5 bases.

The genes are TRBV29-1 and TRBJ2-1; weak D call: TRBD1 (5 bases). The V and J ends lost 6 bases and 9 bases respectively, with 21 bases between them. This CDR3 is 14 amino acids long. Germline V gene sequence: CDR1 SQVTM, CDR2 ANQGSEA. CDR3 loop: CSVATTATLGEQFF. In DNA form, the CDR3 reads TGCAGCGTCGCTACGACAGCGACCCTCGGTGAGCAGTTCTTC.

This chain joins TRBV30 and TRBJ2-7, with D tentatively TRBD2 (5 bases). CDR1 and CDR2 from the germline V gene are GTSNPN and SVGIG (reference sequence). Trimming took off 3 bases at V and 5 bases at J, with 20 bases between the two ends. The CDR3 is 15 amino acids. The DNA for the CDR3 is TGTGCCTGGAGAAAGGTGGCAGGCAGGCGGGACGAGCAGTACTTC. It is translated as CAWRKVAGRRDEQYF.

The count of this clone is one. J is TRBJ1-5 and V is TRBV2; 7 nucleotides align to TRBD1. The length of the CDR3 is 14 residues. The V gene's germline CDR1 is SNHLY and CDR2 FYNNEI. Germline trimming cut 6 bases from V and 0 bases from J; bases unmatched to any gene: 2. The CDR3 DNA follows: TGTGCCAGCAGAGGGGGCACTAGCAATCAGCCCCAGCATTTT. Translation: CASRGGTSNQPQHF.

CDR3 region: CAWSEGAGGTQYF. In DNA form, the CDR3 reads TGTGCCTGGAGTGAAGGGGCAGGGGGCACCCAGTACTTC. The gene calls are TRBV30 and TRBJ2-5; 8 bases line up with TRBD1. The CDR3 contains 13 residues. The germline gives CDR1 GTSNPN, CDR2 SVGIG (reference sequence). V was pared by 1 base and J by 8 bases, with 6 bases of the junction left unmatched.

The chain has TRBV7-7 and TRBJ2-1; 9 nucleotides match TRBD1. CDR1 is SSHAT, CDR2 FNYEAQ, per germline (reference sequence). The length of the CDR3 is 14 residues. The V segment lost 1 base and the J segment 9 bases; nucleotides outside the gene matches: 4. CDR3 coding DNA: TGTGCCAGCAGCTTAGAACCGGACAGGGGTGAGCAGTTCTTC. Its translation is CASSLEPDRGEQFF.

The rearrangement joins TRBV7-4 to TRBJ1-1, with 10 bases aligning to TRBD1. Per the germline V gene, CDR1 is SGHVT and CDR2 is SQSDAQ. The CDR3 contains 15 residues. The V segment lost 1 base and the J segment 8 bases; nucleotides outside the gene matches: 7. CDR3 residues: CASSLELETGGEAFF. CDR3 nucleotides: TGTGCCAGCAGCTTAGAGCTGGAGACAGGGGGCGAAGCTTTCTTT.

The J gene is TRBJ2-7, the V gene TRBV5-1; D not resolved. Trimming stripped 4 bases from V and 3 bases from J, with 14 bases between. Germline values: CDR1 SGHRS, CDR2 YFSETQ. This CDR3 contains 14 residues. The chain's CDR3 is CASSPGTGFYEQYF. CDR3 in DNA: TGCGCCAGCAGCCCCGGCACCGGGTTCTACGAGCAGTACTTC.

This clone was recorded a few times. The V and J genes are TRBV11-3 and TRBJ2-2; tentatively, D is TRBD2 (5 bases). The germline V gene encodes CDR1 SGHNT and CDR2 YENEEA. Trimming shortened V by 5 bases and J by 0 bases, and 19 bases separated the two germline ends. CDR3 length equals 18 residues. The CDR3 DNA sequence: TGTGCCAGCAGCACGGCCCTCCGGGGAGCCTCGAACACCGGGGAGCTGTTTTTT. It encodes CASSTALRGASNTGELFF.

J is TRBJ2-1 and V is TRBV11-3; 9 bases align to TRBD2. This CDR3 has 15 residues. Trimming cost V 2 bases and J 4 bases; bases outside gene matches: 3. Germline V gene sequence: CDR1 SGHNT, CDR2 YENEEA. The CDR3: CASSLQAGGYNEQFF. The CDR3 DNA is TGTGCCAGCAGCTTACAAGCGGGGGGTTACAATGAGCAGTTCTTC.

Comments on this clone: Sequence at one end of the junction differs from germline and may be a read error. The chain recombines TRBV7-9 with TRBJ1-1; 7 bases line up with TRBD1. The CDR3 covers 16 residues. Germline V gives CDR1 SEHNR, CDR2 FQNEAQ (reference sequence). CDR3 coding DNA: TGTACCAGCAGCGGCCGGGACAGAAGAATGAACACTGAAGCTTTCTTT. It specifies CTSSGRDRRMNTEAFF.

This clone was detected once. The chain links TRBV28 to TRBJ1-1; TRBD1 matches 8 bases. J lost 2 bases, V lost 6 bases, and 8 bases had no gene match. This CDR3 has 15 residues. The germline CDR1 and CDR2 sequences are MDHEN and SYDVKM. This CDR3 reads CASRAGDRLNTEAFF. The CDR3 coding sequence is TGTGCCAGCAGGGCGGGGGACAGGCTTAACACTGAAGCTTTCTTT. The variable domain in full, with the rest retrieved from reference TRBV28 and TRBJ1-1, is DVKVTQSSRYLVKRTGEKVFLECVQDMDHENMFWYRQDPGLGLRLIYFSYDVKMKEKGDIPEGYSVSREKKERFSLILESASTNQTSMYLCASRAGDRLNTEAFFGQGTRLTVV.

The J gene is TRBJ2-7, the V gene TRBV30; 7 nucleotides align to TRBD1. The germline V gene has CDR1 GTSNPN and CDR2 SVGIG (reference sequence). This CDR3 is built from 16 residues. The V segment lost 7 bases and the J segment 2 bases; nucleotides outside the gene matches: 17. The chain's CDR3 is CAFWAGGSGNTYEQYF. The CDR3 nucleotides read TGTGCCTTCTGGGCAGGGGGAAGTGGGAATACCTACGAGCAGTACTTC. Full variable domain (rest looked up from reference TRBV30 and TRBJ2-7): SQTIHQWPATLVQPVGSPLSLECTVEGTSNPNLYWYRQAAGRGLQLLFYSVGIGQISSEVPQNLSASRPQDRQFILSSKKLLLSDSGFYLCAFWAGGSGNTYEQYFGPGTRLTVT.

V is TRBV7-2 and J is TRBJ2-1; 8 nucleotides match TRBD2. The CDR3 is made up of 15 amino acids. CDR1 and CDR2 (germline): SGHTA, FQGNSA. J gave up 4 bases and V 3 bases, and 5 bases lay outside the gene matches. This CDR3 is CASSLRGAIYNEQFF. The DNA for the CDR3 is TGTGCCAGCAGCTTGCGGGGGGCTATATACAATGAGCAGTTCTTC.

This clone was seen a few times. The chain combines TRBV29-1 with TRBJ2-1, with TRBD1 matching 8 bases. Germline CDR1 SQVTM, CDR2 ANQGSEA. This CDR3 is 17 amino acids long. Trimming at V came to 1 base and at J to 2 bases, leaving 10 bases not matched to a gene. The DNA of the CDR3 is TGCAGCGTTGAAGCCCCCCTCGGCAGGGGGCCCTACAATGAGCAGTTCTTC. It is translated as CSVEAPLGRGPYNEQFF.

This clone is termed medium-sized. In the same sample, other DNA sequences code for this CDR3. The chain carries TRBV18 and TRBJ1-1; D might be TRBD1 (6 bases). This CDR3 is 15 amino acids long. Per the germline V gene, CDR1 is KGHSH and CDR2 is LQKENI. Trimming removed 6 bases at V and 2 bases at J, with 16 bases between. CDR3 loop: CASSPGGGGNTEAFF. The CDR3 nucleotides read TGTGCCAGCTCTCCCGGGGGGGGCGGTAACACTGAAGCTTTCTTT.

CDR3: CASSLPGTGDIDEKLFF. The CDR3 bases are TGTGCCAGCAGTCTTCCCGGGACAGGGGACATCGATGAAAAACTGTTTTTT. The chain recombines TRBV2 with TRBJ1-4, with 10 bases lining up with TRBD1. Germline lookup yields CDR1 SNHLY and CDR2 FYNNEI. The CDR3 runs 17 residues. The junction had 12 bases not matched to a gene; V was cut back by 5 bases and J by 6 bases.

The chain employs TRBV15 and TRBJ1-6; D ambiguous. Per germline, CDR1 LNHNV and CDR2 YYDKDF (reference sequence). V shed 1 base and J shed 7 bases, with 8 bases lying between them. The length of the CDR3 is 14 residues. CDR3 sequence (DNA): TGTGCCACCAGCAGAGTCATGAGCAATTCACCCCTCCACTTT. As protein: CATSRVMSNSPLHF.

This chain links TRBV5-6 with TRBJ2-7; D may be TRBD1 (5 bases). This CDR3 has 15 amino acids. V was trimmed by 2 bases and J by 2 bases, leaving 14 bases between them. Germline V gene data show CDR1 as SGHDT and CDR2 as YYEEEE. For the CDR3, the DNA is TGTGCCAGCAGCTTCCAGGGCCGTGACCCCTACGAGCAGTACTTC. It yields the protein CASSFQGRDPYEQYF.

The chain uses TRBV5-6 and TRBJ1-1, with 7 bases fitting TRBD1. This CDR3 spans 13 amino acids. Germline V CDR1 and CDR2: SGHDT, YYEEEE. Trimming at V came to 6 bases and at J to 1 base, leaving 3 bases not matched to a gene. The CDR3 DNA is TGTGCCAGCACCTGGACAGGGAACACTGAAGCTTTCTTT. This translates into CASTWTGNTEAFF.

V is TRBV2 and J is TRBJ1-5; D is undetermined. In germline, CDR1 is SNHLY, CDR2 FYNNEI. The CDR3 covers 12 residues. Trimming pared 9 bases from V and 0 bases from J, leaving 6 bases between. Here the CDR3 reads CASENSNQPQHF. CDR3 in DNA: TGTGCCAGTGAGAATAGCAATCAGCCCCAGCATTTT. Full variable domain (remainder filled in from reference TRBV2 and TRBJ1-5): EPEVTQTPSHQVTQMGQEVILRCVPISNHLYFYWYRQILGQKVEFLVSFYNNEISEKSEIFDDQFSVERPDGSNFTLKIRSTKLEDSAMYFCASENSNQPQHFGDGTRLSIL.

The V and J genes are TRBV2 and TRBJ2-7; 10 bases are a match to TRBD1. V shed 2 bases and J 6 bases; nucleotides not matched to a gene: 4. Germline V gene lookup returns CDR1 SNHLY and CDR2 FYNNEI. This CDR3 has 14 residues. CDR3 loop: CASSELTGGFEQYF. CDR3 coding DNA: TGTGCCAGCAGTGAACTGACAGGGGGCTTCGAGCAGTACTTC.

The CDR3, as DNA: TGTGCCAGCAGTGGGGGACAGGGACCTAAAGAGACCCAGTACTTC. Protein product: CASSGGQGPKETQYF. The genes are TRBV2 and TRBJ2-5; 9 nucleotides align to TRBD1. The ends lost 4 bases at V and 3 bases at J; junction bases unmatched: 6. The CDR3 totals 15 residues. Germline V gene lookup returns CDR1 SNHLY and CDR2 FYNNEI.

The chain combines TRBV13 with TRBJ2-5; weak D call: TRBD1 (6 bases). Germline CDR1 is PRHDT and CDR2 is FYEKMQ (reference sequence). The CDR3 runs 14 residues. Trimming cost V 1 base and J 5 bases, with 11 bases left between them. CDR3 sequence (DNA): TGTGCCAGCAGCTTAGTGGGGGCTGGGGAGACCCAGTACTTC. The encoded protein is CASSLVGAGETQYF.

V is TRBV9 and J is TRBJ2-1, with D unresolved. V gave up 3 bases and J gave up 10 bases, with 11 bases separating them. The CDR3 is 12 amino acids. Germline-derived CDR1 and CDR2 are SGDLS and YYNGEE. The CDR3 reads CASSANYPEQFF. DNA of the CDR3: TGTGCCAGCAGCGCCAACTACCCCGAGCAGTTCTTC. The full variable domain, in which reference TRBV9 and TRBJ2-1 provide the parts outside the CDR3, is DSGVTQTPKHLITATGQRVTLRCSPRSGDLSVYWYQQSLDQGLQFLIQYYNGEERAKGNILERFSAQQFPDLHSELNLSSLELGDSALYFCASSANYPEQFFGPGTRLTVL.